In its sample, the clone carrying this T cell receptor (beta chain) was seen many times. No antigen is known for it. The sample originates from a study of response to subunit inactivated influenza vaccine. Study-level findings and limits: The authors suggested that few new T cells are recruited per seasonal influenza vaccination.

Looked up from germline, CDR1 is SGDLS and CDR2 is YYNGEE. The germline V and J ends were trimmed by 4 bases and 8 bases, with 19 bases remaining between them. CDR3 length: 15 residues. TCRdb itself ran the RT-PCR reads through MiXCR, one entry per CDR3 protein. The sample has more than 550,000 distinct CDR3 sequences, over 9.5% seen once. The V and J genes are TRBV9 and TRBJ2-1; maybe TRBD1 (5 bases). The source is a man aged 50 to 60 who received an inactivated influenza vaccine. The sequencing here drew on PBMCs from blood, taken on the day of vaccination. The CDR3 loop is CASSFGQVLSDEQFF. CDR3 nucleotides: TGTGCCAGCAGCTTCGGACAAGTTCTATCCGATGAGCAGTTCTTC.